A selection of T cell receptor beta chains follows, all from one sample in a study of blood T cell repertoires in COVID-19. Some clones are missing from TCRdb's copy, which holds only in-frame ones; the method was immunoSEQ multiplex PCR. Of 200,000 to 250,000 clones in the sample, more than 80% were seen once. Sequencing was carried out using PBMCs or T cells enriched from blood (not recorded which). These receptors were taken from a man aged 55 to 70 who had recovered from COVID-19. Each CDR3 is given with its conserved first and last residue. Fields, in order: clone size, D gene, V gene, J gene, CDR3 protein, CDR3 DNA. D genes are given only for firm matches. Some rows have no size entry. The others give once, few or many, or a class for an expanded clone.

-,-,TRBV28,TRBJ1-2,CASSQGGGANYGYTF,TGTGCCAGCAGCCAAGGAGGGGGGGCTAACTATGGCTACACCTTC
-,TRBD2,TRBV20-1,TRBJ2-5,CSASRAGLGETQYF,TGCAGTGCTAGTAGGGCTGGACTAGGGGAGACCCAGTACTTC
few,TRBD1,TRBV7-7,TRBJ2-1,CASSPDRVEYNEQFF,TGTGCTAGCAGCCCGGACAGGGTGGAATACAATGAGCAGTTCTTC
-,-,TRBV6-2/TRBV6-3,TRBJ1-2,CASSYSGDYGYTF,TGTGCCAGCAGTTACTCTGGGGACTACGGCTACACCTTC
-,TRBD2,TRBV2,TRBJ2-5,CASSEAGRGARETQYF,TGTGCCAGCAGTGAAGCTGGGCGGGGGGCACGGGAGACCCAGTACTTC
-,TRBD2,TRBV7-2,TRBJ2-5,CASSHRISGGRETQYF,TGTGCCAGCAGCCATAGGATTAGCGGGGGTCGGGAGACCCAGTACTTC
-,TRBD1,TRBV7-8,TRBJ1-2,CASSLTGGVLYGYTF,TGTGCCAGCAGCCTTACAGGGGGCGTTCTCTATGGCTACACCTTC
once,-,TRBV28,TRBJ2-7,CASSLEHPTYEQYF,TGTGCCAGCAGTTTAGAACACCCAACCTACGAGCAGTACTTC
-,TRBD2,TRBV11-2,TRBJ2-4,CASSSTRGGDPIQYF,TGTGCCAGCAGCTCCACCCGCGGGGGGGACCCCATTCAGTACTTC
-,-,TRBV2,TRBJ1-1,CASRDRGSTEAFF,TGTGCCAGCAGGGACCGGGGGAGCACTGAAGCTTTCTTT
-,-,TRBV5-6,TRBJ2-5,CASSLVGRGETQYF,TGTGCCAGCAGCTTGGTCGGGAGAGGGGAGACCCAGTACTTC
-,TRBD1,TRBV15,TRBJ1-2,CATSRGWQGALGGYTF,TGTGCCACCAGCAGAGGATGGCAGGGGGCCTTGGGTGGCTACACCTTC
-,TRBD2,TRBV11-2,TRBJ2-1,CASSPRTSDNNEQFF,TGTGCCAGCAGCCCGCGGACTAGCGATAACAATGAGCAGTTCTTC
-,TRBD1,TRBV2,TRBJ1-4,CASRRTGEGEKLFF,TGTGCCAGCAGACGGACAGGGGAAGGGGAAAAACTGTTTTTT
few,-,TRBV19,TRBJ1-5,CASTRGGWSNQPQHF,TGTGCCAGTACCCGGGGGGGATGGAGCAATCAGCCCCAGCATTTT
-,-,TRBV5-8,TRBJ1-2,CASSLVSMTAYGYTF,TGTGCCAGCAGCTTGGTGTCTATGACAGCCTATGGCTACACCTTC
-,TRBD1,TRBV29-1,TRBJ2-2,CSGTQGASNTGELFF,TGCAGCGGGACACAGGGGGCGTCGAACACCGGGGAGCTGTTTTTT
-,-,TRBV29-1,TRBJ2-1,CSAAWTPYNEQFF,TGCAGCGCAGCCTGGACACCCTACAATGAGCAGTTCTTC
-,TRBD1,TRBV6-2/TRBV6-3,TRBJ1-2,CASSSGQTYGYTF,TGTGCCAGCAGTTCGGGACAGACCTATGGCTACACCTTC
once,-,TRBV14,TRBJ1-5,CASSPRGPQHF,TGTGCCAGCAGCCCCCGAGGGCCCCAGCATTTT
-,-,TRBV2,TRBJ2-4,CASSESILVDGAKNIQYF,TGTGCCAGCAGTGAGTCGATTTTGGTAGATGGAGCCAAAAACATTCAGTACTTC
-,-,TRBV5-1,TRBJ2-5,CASRGQLQETQYF,TGCGCCAGCAGAGGACAGCTCCAAGAGACCCAGTACTTC
-,TRBD1,TRBV11-3,TRBJ1-4,CASSPRDSGEKLFF,TGTGCCAGCAGCCCACGGGACAGTGGTGAAAAACTGTTTTTT
-,TRBD1,TRBV3-1/TRBV3-2,TRBJ2-7,CASSQEETGGYEQYF,TGTGCCAGCAGCCAAGAGGAGACAGGGGGCTACGAGCAGTACTTC
-,TRBD2,TRBV2,TRBJ2-1,CASSQRLAGGYNEQFF,TGTGCCAGCAGTCAACGACTAGCGGGGGGATACAATGAGCAGTTCTTC
-,-,TRBV28,TRBJ1-2,CASSVSGGALGYTF,TGTGCCAGCAGTGTCTCCGGGGGGGCGCTTGGCTACACCTTC
-,TRBD1,TRBV19,TRBJ1-3,CASSSRQGQRDFSGNTIYF,TGTGCCAGTAGTTCGAGACAGGGGCAGAGGGATTTCTCTGGAAACACCATATATTTT
-,-,TRBV5-1,TRBJ1-1,CASSLGPNGKTEAFF,TGCGCCAGCAGCTTGGGACCCAACGGGAAGACTGAAGCTTTCTTT
-,-,TRBV14,TRBJ1-2,CASSQTGYAGYTF,TGTGCCAGCAGCCAAACAGGGTACGCTGGCTACACCTTC
-,-,TRBV10-3,TRBJ1-5,CAISETGLGTENQPQHF,TGTGCCATCAGTGAGACGGGACTGGGGACCGAAAATCAGCCCCAGCATTTT
-,TRBD1,TRBV11-3,TRBJ1-1,CASSLGWQGAAFF,TGTGCCAGCAGCTTAGGCTGGCAGGGGGCCGCTTTCTTT
-,-,TRBV7-9,TRBJ1-5,CASSQNPRGGRSQPQHF,TGTGCCAGCAGCCAGAACCCTCGCGGGGGACGTAGTCAGCCCCAGCATTTT
-,TRBD1,TRBV4-2,TRBJ1-1,CASSHPGQGEAFF,TGTGCCAGCAGCCATCCGGGACAGGGTGAAGCTTTCTTT
-,-,TRBV20-1,TRBJ2-3,CSASDADTQYF,TGCAGTGCTTCAGATGCAGATACGCAGTATTTT
-,-,TRBV6-2/TRBV6-3,TRBJ1-1,CASSYGPQTPRTFF,TGTGCCAGCAGTTACGGGCCGCAAACCCCAAGGACTTTCTTT
few,-,TRBV6-5,TRBJ1-2,CASSYKGGPGKGYTF,TGTGCCAGCAGTTACAAGGGCGGTCCAGGGAAGGGCTACACCTTC
-,TRBD2,TRBV18,TRBJ2-2,CASSPWASGNTGELFF,TGTGCCAGCTCACCCTGGGCTAGCGGGAACACCGGGGAGCTGTTTTTT
-,-,TRBV10-2,TRBJ2-2,CASSESGAVGELFF,TGCGCCAGCAGTGAGTCAGGGGCCGTAGGGGAGCTGTTTTTT
-,-,TRBV15,TRBJ1-1,CATSNRTSNTEAFF,TGTGCCACCAGCAACCGAACAAGTAACACTGAAGCTTTCTTT
-,-,TRBV9,TRBJ1-1,CASSVGGQATEAFF,TGTGCCAGCAGCGTCGGGGGGCAGGCGACTGAAGCTTTCTTT
once,TRBD1,TRBV6-6,TRBJ1-2,CASSSDRVGYGYTF,TGTGCCAGCAGTAGCGACAGGGTGGGCTATGGCTACACCTTC
once,TRBD1,TRBV12-3/TRBV12-4,TRBJ1-1,CASSFQGALEAFF,TGTGCCAGCAGTTTCCAGGGGGCCCTTGAAGCTTTCTTT
-,-,TRBV7-2,TRBJ1-6,CASSLGSQGRNSPLHF,TGTGCCAGCAGCTTAGGGTCCCAGGGGCGTAATTCACCCCTCCACTTT
-,-,TRBV9,TRBJ1-2,CASSPSGATNYGYTF,TGTGCCAGCAGCCCAAGTGGGGCGACAAACTATGGCTACACCTTC
-,TRBD1,TRBV5-1,TRBJ2-1,CASSIQTGDEQFF,TGCGCCAGCAGCATACAGACAGGGGATGAGCAGTTCTTC
-,-,TRBV5-1,TRBJ2-7,CASSPTIGAATYEQYF,TGCGCCAGCAGCCCCACCATAGGGGCTGCTACCTACGAGCAGTACTTC
-,TRBD2,TRBV4-3,TRBJ2-7,CASSQVVRGAREQYF,TGCGCCAGCAGCCAAGTCGTGCGGGGGGCGCGTGAGCAGTACTTC
-,TRBD1,TRBV6-5,TRBJ1-2,CASDSGQGAFYGYTF,TGTGCCAGCGATTCCGGACAGGGGGCCTTCTATGGCTACACCTTC